The T cell receptor (beta chain) described here comes from a study of T-cell reconstitution after alpha-beta-depleted transplantation in children. Trimming removed 5 bases at V and 10 bases at J, with 16 bases between. From germline, CDR1 is SGHAT and CDR2 FQNNGV. This CDR3 is 13 amino acids long. A TCRbeta library incorporating unique molecular identifiers was prepared. TCRdb used MiXCR to reprocess the PCR reads, holding one entry per CDR3 protein. The sample gives about 980,000 distinct CDR3 sequences, about 31% of which show up once; 25% to 35% is in the top ten. Points from the study as a whole: By about two months after transplant, alpha-beta T cells reportedly arose from several hundred graft clones that had expanded. Some patients' high day-60 TCRbeta diversity was traced to surviving recipient T cells and thymic progenitors. A year post-transplant, T-cell counts and diversity derived mostly from newly produced T cells.

This clonotype was picked up a small number of times. Its antigen is currently unknown. The sequence came from a boy in the first two years of life who had a stem cell transplant for SCID, so the T cells may come from the graft donor. The chain joins TRBV11-2 to TRBJ2-3; D is tentatively TRBD1 or TRBD2 (6 bases each). The material sequenced was PBMCs, mostly from graft donor cells, taken 360 days after TCRalphabeta/CD19-depleted stem cell transplant. The CDR3 DNA is TGTGCCAGCAGCCACGTCCGGGGGCCCGCGCAGTATTTT. It is translated as CASSHVRGPAQYF.